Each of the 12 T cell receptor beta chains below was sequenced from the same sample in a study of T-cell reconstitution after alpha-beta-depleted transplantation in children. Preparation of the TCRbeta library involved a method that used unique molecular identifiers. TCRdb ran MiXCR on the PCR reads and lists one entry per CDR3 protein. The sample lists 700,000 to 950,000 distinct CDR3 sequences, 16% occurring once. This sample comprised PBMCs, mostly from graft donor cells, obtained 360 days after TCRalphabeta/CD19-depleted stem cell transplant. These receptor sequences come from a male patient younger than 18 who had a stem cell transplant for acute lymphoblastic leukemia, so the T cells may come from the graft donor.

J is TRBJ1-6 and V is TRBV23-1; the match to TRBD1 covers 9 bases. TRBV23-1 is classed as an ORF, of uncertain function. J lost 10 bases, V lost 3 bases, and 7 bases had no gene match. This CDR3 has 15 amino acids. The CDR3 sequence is CASSHPTGGSSPLHF. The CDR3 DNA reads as TGCGCCAGCAGTCATCCGACAGGGGGAAGCTCACCCCTCCACTTT.

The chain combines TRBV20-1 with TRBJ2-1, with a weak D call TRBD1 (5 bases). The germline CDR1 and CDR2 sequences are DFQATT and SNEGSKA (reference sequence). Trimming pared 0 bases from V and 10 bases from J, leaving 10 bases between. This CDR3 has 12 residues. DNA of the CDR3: TGCAGTGCTAGAGATCTCAGGGCGGAGCAGTTCTTC. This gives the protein CSARDLRAEQFF.

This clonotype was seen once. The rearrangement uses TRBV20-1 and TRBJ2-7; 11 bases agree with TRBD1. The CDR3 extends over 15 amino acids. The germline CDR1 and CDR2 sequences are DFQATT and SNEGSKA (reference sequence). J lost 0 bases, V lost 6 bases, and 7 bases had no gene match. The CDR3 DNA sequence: TGCAGTGCCCATCCCGGACAGGGGGCCTCCTACGAGCAGTACTTC. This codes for CSAHPGQGASYEQYF.

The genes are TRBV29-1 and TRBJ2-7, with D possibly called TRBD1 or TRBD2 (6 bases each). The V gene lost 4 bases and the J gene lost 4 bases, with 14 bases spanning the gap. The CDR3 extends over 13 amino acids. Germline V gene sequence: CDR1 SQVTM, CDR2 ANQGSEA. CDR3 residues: CSVGGTYLYEQYF. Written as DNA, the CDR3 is TGCAGCGTTGGCGGGACATACCTTTACGAGCAGTACTTC.

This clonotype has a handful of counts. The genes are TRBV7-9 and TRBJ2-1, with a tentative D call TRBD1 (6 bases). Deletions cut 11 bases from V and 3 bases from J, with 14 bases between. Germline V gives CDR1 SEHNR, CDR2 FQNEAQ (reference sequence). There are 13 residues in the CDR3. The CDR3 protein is CALSNRDYNEQFF. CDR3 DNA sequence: TGTGCCCTCTCCAACAGGGACTACAATGAGCAGTTCTTC.

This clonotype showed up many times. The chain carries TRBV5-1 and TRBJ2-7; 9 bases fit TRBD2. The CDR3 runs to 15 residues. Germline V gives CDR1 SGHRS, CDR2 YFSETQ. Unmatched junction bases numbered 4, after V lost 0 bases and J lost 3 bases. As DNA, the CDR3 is TGCGCCAGCAGCTTGGGGGAAGCGGGAGGCTACGAGCAGTACTTC. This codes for CASSLGEAGGYEQYF.

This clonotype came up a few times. The CDR3 region has the DNA TGTGCCAGCAGCTTCCAGGGGGGTCCCGGGGAGCTGTTTTTT. Translating it yields CASSFQGGPGELFF. This sequence joins TRBV12-3 or TRBV12-4 and TRBJ2-2; tentative D call: TRBD1 (7 bases). V lost 6 bases, J lost 6 bases, and 14 bases lay in between. This CDR3 is 14 amino acids long.

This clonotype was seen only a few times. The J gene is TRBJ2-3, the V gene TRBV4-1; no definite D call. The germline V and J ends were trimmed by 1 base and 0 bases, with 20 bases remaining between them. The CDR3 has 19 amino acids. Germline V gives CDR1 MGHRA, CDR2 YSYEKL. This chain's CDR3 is CASSQVSPRRKSSTDTQYF. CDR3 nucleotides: TGCGCCAGCAGCCAAGTAAGCCCTAGAAGGAAGTCAAGCACAGATACGCAGTATTTT.

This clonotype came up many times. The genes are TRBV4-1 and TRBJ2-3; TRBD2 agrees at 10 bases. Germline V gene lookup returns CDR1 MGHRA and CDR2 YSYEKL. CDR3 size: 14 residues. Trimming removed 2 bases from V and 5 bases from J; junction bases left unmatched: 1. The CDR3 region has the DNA TGCGCCAGCAGCCAAATAGCGGGAGGAGATACGCAGTATTTT. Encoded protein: CASSQIAGGDTQYF.

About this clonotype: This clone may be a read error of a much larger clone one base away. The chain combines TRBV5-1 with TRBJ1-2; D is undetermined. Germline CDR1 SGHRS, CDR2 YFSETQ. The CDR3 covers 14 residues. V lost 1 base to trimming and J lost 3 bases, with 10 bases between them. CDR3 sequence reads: CASSLYKSDYGYTF. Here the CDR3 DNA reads TGCGCCAGCAGCTTGTACAAATCGGACTATGGCTACACCTTC.

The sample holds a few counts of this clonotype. CDR3 protein: CASSQAWSSTDTQYF. The CDR3 coding sequence is TGCGCCAGCAGCCAAGCCTGGAGCAGCACAGATACGCAGTATTTT. J is TRBJ2-3 and V is TRBV4-1; D is unclear. CDR3 length equals 15 residues. The V end lost 1 base, the J end lost 0 bases, and 8 bases lay between the germline ends. Germline values: CDR1 MGHRA, CDR2 YSYEKL.

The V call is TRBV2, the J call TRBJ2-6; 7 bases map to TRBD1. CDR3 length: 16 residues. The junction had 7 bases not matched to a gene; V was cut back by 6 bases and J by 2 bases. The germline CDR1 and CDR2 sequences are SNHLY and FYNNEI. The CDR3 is CASRTGLGTGANVLTF. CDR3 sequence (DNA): TGTGCCAGCAGGACAGGGTTGGGTACTGGGGCCAACGTCCTGACTTTC.